The rows below give T cell receptor beta chains drawn from one sample of a study of cytomegalovirus exposure and HLA in healthy donors. Only in-frame clones appear in the TCRdb table, and some are missing; sequencing was by immunoSEQ multiplex PCR. Altogether around 92,000 clones are present, approximately 74% being singletons, with the ten largest covering around 3%. The sample taken for sequencing was PBMCs. Receptor source: a female donor in good health and CMV-seropositive. The CDR3 runs from the conserved cysteine through the conserved F or W. Each record gives: D gene, J gene, V gene, clone size, CDR3 protein, CDR3 DNA. The D gene is left open where the match is weak. Some rows mark clone size as missing; the rest say once, few, many or name a class of expanded clone.

>TRBD1|TRBJ2-5|TRBV19|-
CASSKTGGQETQYF
TGTGCCAGTAGTAAGACAGGGGGTCAAGAGACCCAGTACTTC
>-|TRBJ1-2|TRBV25-1|-
CASSEYGTGYYGYTF
TGTGCCAGCAGTGAATATGGAACAGGGTACTATGGCTACACCTTC
>-|TRBJ1-1|TRBV5-1|-
CASSLVGTMNTEAFF
TGCGCCAGCAGCTTGGTCGGGACAATGAACACTGAAGCTTTCTTT
>-|TRBJ2-7|TRBV19|-
CASSRPGTYEQYF
TGTGCCAGTAGTAGACCCGGGACCTACGAGCAGTACTTC
>TRBD1|TRBJ1-6|TRBV30|-
CAWSPHRQGISYNSPLHF
TGTGCCTGGAGTCCGCATCGACAGGGGATCTCCTATAATTCACCCCTCCACTTT
>-|TRBJ2-6|TRBV2|-
CASTLGRVSGANVLTF
TGTGCCAGCACCCTCGGGAGAGTCTCCGGGGCCAACGTCCTGACTTTC
>TRBD1|TRBJ1-1|TRBV2|few
CASRSDRDSMNTEAFF
TGTGCCAGCAGGTCCGACAGGGATTCCATGAACACTGAAGCTTTCTTT
>-|TRBJ2-6|TRBV2|few
CAGAGDSGANVLTF
TGTGCCGGGGCAGGGGACTCTGGGGCCAACGTCCTGACTTTC
>-|TRBJ1-5|TRBV7-2|-
CASSLSGGPQHF
TGTGCCAGCAGCCTTTCCGGTGGGCCCCAGCATTTT
>TRBD1|TRBJ1-3|TRBV27|-
CASSSGQGKNTIYF
TGTGCCAGCAGTTCTGGACAGGGTAAAAACACCATATATTTT
>-|TRBJ2-5|TRBV4-1|-
CASSPRGVGGETQYF
TGCGCCAGCAGCCCCCGGGGAGTGGGCGGAGAGACCCAGTACTTC
>-|TRBJ1-1|TRBV11-2|-
CASSGRTEAFF
TGTGCCAGCAGCGGGAGAACTGAAGCTTTCTTT
>-|TRBJ2-1|TRBV30|-
CAWSRNEQFF
TGTGCCTGGAGCCGGAATGAGCAGTTCTTC
>TRBD1|TRBJ2-1|TRBV19|-
CASSMRQGNNEQFF
TGTGCCAGTAGTATGCGACAGGGGAACAATGAGCAGTTCTTC
>TRBD2|TRBJ2-7|TRBV5-1|-
CASSLAGGGVYEQYF
TGCGCCAGCAGCTTGGCCGGGGGGGGAGTCTACGAGCAGTACTTC
>TRBD1|TRBJ1-2|TRBV6-5|-
CASSYLGQGYGYTF
TGTGCCAGCAGTTACCTTGGACAGGGCTATGGCTACACCTTC
>TRBD1|TRBJ1-2|TRBV7-2|once
CASSLEATGDAYGYTF
TGTGCCAGCAGCTTAGAAGCTACAGGGGACGCATATGGCTACACCTTC
>-|TRBJ1-2|TRBV7-2|-
CASSPDRGGLYGYTF
TGTGCCAGCAGCCCCGACCGGGGGGGCCTCTATGGCTACACCTTC
>-|TRBJ1-2|TRBV29-1|-
CSVQITGLVSSTF
TGCAGCGTTCAGATTACAGGGCTTGTTAGTTCCACCTTC
>-|TRBJ1-2|TRBV25-1|-
CASATRDYGYTF
TGTGCCAGCGCTACGAGGGACTATGGCTACACCTTC